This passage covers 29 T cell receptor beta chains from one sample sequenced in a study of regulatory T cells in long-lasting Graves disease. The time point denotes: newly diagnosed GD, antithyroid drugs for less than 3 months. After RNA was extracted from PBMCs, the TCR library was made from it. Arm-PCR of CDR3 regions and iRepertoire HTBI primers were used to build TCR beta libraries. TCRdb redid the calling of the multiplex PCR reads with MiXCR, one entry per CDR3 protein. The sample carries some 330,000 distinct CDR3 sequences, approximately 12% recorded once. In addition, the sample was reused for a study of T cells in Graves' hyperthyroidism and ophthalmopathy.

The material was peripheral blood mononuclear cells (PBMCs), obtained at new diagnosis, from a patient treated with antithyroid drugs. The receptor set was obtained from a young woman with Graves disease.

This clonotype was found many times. Here the CDR3 reads CSARRGSTQYF. As DNA, the CDR3 is TGCAGTGCTAGGCGGGGTAGCACGCAGTATTTT. This chain uses TRBV20-1 with TRBJ2-3; a weak D match, TRBD2 (6 bases). The germline V gene encodes CDR1 DFQATT and CDR2 SNEGSKA (reference sequence). V gave up 3 bases and J gave up 9 bases, with 10 bases separating them. The CDR3 extends over 11 amino acids.

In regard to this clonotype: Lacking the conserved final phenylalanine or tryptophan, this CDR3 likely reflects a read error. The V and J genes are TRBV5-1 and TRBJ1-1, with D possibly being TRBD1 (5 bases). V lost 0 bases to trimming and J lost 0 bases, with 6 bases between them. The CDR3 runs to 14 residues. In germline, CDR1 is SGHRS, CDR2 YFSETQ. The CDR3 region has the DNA TGCGCCAGCAGCTTGGACAGGATGAACACTGAAGCTTTCTCT. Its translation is CASSLDRMNTEAFS.

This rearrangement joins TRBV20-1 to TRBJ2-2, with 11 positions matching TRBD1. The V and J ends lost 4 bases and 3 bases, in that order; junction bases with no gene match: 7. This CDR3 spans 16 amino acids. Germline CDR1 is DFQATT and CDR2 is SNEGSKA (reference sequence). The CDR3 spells CSATGGTGGYTGELFF. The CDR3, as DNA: TGCAGTGCTACGGGAGGGACAGGGGGATACACCGGGGAGCTGTTTTTT.

The CDR3 sequence: CVSSQTRPKAGHEQYV. CDR3 sequence (DNA): TGTGTCAGCAGCCAGACTAGACCGAAAGCGGGCCACGAGCAGTACGTC. This rearrangement joins TRBV3-1 to TRBJ2-7; tentative D call: TRBD2 (6 bases). Germline V gives CDR1 LGHDT, CDR2 YNNKEL (reference sequence). The CDR3 is 16 amino acids.

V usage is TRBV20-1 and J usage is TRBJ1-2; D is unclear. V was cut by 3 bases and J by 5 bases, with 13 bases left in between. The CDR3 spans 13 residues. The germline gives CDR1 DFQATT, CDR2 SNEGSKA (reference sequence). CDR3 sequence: CSASFRARYGYTF. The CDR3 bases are TGCAGTGCTAGCTTTAGGGCCCGATATGGCTACACCTTC.

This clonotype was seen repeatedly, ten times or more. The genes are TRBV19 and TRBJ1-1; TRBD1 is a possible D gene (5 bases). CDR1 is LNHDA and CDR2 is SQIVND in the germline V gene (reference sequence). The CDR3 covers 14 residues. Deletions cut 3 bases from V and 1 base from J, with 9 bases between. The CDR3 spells CASSIGTTNTEAFF. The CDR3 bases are TGTGCCAGTAGTATTGGGACTACGAACACTGAAGCTTTCTTT.

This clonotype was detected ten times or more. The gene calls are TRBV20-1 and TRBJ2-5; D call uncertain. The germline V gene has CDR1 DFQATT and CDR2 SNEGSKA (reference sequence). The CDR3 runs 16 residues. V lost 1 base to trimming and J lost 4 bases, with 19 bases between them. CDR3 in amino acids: CSARVPLSGSGETQYF. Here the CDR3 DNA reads TGCAGTGCTAGAGTCCCCCTGTCCGGTAGTGGAGAGACCCAGTACTTC.

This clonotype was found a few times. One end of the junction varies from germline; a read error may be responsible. This chain's CDR3 is CSARGTSGAYGQYF. DNA of the CDR3: TGCAGTGCTAGAGGGACTAGCGGGGCCTACGGGCAGTACTTC. The chain employs TRBV20-1 and TRBJ2-7, with TRBD2 identical over 12 bases. The germline V gene encodes CDR1 DFQATT and CDR2 SNEGSKA (reference sequence). This CDR3 has 14 amino acids.

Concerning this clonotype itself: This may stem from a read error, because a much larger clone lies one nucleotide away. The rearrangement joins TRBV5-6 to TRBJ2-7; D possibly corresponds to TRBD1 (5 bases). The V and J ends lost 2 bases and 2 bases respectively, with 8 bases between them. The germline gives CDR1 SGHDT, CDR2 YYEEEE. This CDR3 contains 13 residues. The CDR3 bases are TGTGCCAGCAGCTTTAGGGGCGCCTACGAGCAGTACTTC. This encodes CASSFRGAYEQYF.

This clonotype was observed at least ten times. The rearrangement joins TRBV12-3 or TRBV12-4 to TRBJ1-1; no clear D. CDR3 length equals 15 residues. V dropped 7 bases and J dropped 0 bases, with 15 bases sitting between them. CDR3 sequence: CASTRAGRLNTEAFF. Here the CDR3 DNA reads TGTGCCAGCACCCGAGCTGGAAGGCTGAACACTGAAGCTTTCTTT.

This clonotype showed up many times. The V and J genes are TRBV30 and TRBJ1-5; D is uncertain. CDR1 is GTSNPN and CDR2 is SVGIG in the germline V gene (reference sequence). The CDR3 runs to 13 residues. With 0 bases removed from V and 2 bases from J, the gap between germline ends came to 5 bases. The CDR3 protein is CAWSVDGNQPQHF. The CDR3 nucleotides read TGTGCCTGGAGTGTCGATGGCAATCAGCCCCAGCATTTT.

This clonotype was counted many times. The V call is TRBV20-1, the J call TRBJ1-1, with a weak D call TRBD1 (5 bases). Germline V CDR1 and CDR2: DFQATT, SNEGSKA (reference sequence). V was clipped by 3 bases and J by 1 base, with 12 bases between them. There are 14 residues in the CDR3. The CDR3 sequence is CSASGAGQNTEAFF. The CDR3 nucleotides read TGCAGTGCTAGCGGAGCCGGACAGAACACTGAAGCTTTCTTT.

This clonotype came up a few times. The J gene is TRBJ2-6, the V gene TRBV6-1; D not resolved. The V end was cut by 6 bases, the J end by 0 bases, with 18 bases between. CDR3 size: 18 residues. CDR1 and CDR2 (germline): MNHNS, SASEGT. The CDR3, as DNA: TGTGCCAGCAGCGACCCCGCCTTTCGTTTCTCTGGGGCCAACGTCCTGACTTTC. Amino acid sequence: CASSDPAFRFSGANVLTF.

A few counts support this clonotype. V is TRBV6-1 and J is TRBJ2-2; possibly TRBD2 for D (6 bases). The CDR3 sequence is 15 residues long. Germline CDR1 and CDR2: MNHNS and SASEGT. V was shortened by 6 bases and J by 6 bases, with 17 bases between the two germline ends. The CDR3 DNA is TGTGCCAGCAGACCCCCCTGGGGAGGCGCCGGGGAGCTGTTTTTT. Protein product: CASRPPWGGAGELFF.

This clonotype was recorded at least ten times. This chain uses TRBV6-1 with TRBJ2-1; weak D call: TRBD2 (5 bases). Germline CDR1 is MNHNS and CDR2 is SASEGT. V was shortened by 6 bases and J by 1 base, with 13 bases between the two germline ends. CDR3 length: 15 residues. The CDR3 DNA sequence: TGTGCCAGCAGACCACTAGGGATTTCCTACAATGAGCAGTTCTTC. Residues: CASRPLGISYNEQFF.

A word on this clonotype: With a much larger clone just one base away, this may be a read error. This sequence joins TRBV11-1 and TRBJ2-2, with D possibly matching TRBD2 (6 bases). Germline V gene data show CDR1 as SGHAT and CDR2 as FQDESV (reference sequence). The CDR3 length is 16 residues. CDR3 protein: CGSSFEGGANTGELFF. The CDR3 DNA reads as TGTGGCAGCAGCTTTGAGGGAGGCGCGAACACCGGGGAGCTGTTTTTT.

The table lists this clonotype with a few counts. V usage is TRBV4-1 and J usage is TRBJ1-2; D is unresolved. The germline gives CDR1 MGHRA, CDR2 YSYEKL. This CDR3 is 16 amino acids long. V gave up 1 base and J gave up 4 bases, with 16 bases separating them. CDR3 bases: TGCGCCAGCAGCCAAGTCTGGTCTGTACAGCTCTATGGCTACACCTTC. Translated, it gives CASSQVWSVQLYGYTF.

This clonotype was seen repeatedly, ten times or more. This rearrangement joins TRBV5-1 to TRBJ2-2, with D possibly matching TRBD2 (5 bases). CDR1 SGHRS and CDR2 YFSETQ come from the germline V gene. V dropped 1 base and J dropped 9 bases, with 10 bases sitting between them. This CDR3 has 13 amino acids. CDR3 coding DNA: TGCGCCAGCAGCTTGACAGCCGGGAGGGAGCTGTTTTTT. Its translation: CASSLTAGRELFF. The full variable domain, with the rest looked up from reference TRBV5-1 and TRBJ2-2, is KAGVTQTPRYLIKTRGQQVTLSCSPISGHRSVSWYQQTPGQGLQFLFEYFSETQRNKGNFPGRFSGRQFSNSRSEMNVSTLELGDSALYLCASSLTAGRELFFGEGSRLTVL.

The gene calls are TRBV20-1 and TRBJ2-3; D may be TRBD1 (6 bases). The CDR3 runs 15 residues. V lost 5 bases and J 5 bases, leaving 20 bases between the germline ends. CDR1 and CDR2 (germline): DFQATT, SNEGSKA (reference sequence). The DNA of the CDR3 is TGCAGTGCTCCTCAAGGGGGACAACTTAGAGATACGCAGTATTTT. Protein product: CSAPQGGQLRDTQYF.

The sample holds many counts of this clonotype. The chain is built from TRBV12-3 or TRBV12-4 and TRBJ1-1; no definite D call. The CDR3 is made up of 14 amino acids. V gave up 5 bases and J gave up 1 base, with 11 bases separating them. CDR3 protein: CASSTRWGNTEAFF. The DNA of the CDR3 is TGTGCCAGCAGTACCCGGTGGGGGAACACTGAAGCTTTCTTT.

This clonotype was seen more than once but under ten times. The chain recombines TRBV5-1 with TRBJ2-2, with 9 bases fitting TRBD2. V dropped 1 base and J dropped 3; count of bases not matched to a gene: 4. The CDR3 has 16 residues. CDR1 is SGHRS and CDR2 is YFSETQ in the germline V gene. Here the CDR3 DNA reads TGCGCCAGCAGCTTGTCTGCGGGAGGGGACACCGGGGAGCTGTTTTTT. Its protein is CASSLSAGGDTGELFF.

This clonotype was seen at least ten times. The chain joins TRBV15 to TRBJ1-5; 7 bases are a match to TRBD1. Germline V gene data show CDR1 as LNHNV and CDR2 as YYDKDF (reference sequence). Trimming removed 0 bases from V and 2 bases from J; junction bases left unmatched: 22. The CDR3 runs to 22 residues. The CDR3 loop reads CATSRDSLGLPTGSEGNQPQHF. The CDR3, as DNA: TGTGCCACCAGCAGAGATTCCCTCGGGCTGCCGACAGGGTCCGAAGGCAATCAGCCCCAGCATTTT. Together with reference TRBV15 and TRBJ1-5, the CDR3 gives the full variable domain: DAMVIQNPRYQVTQFGKPVTLSCSQTLNHNVMYWYQQKSSQAPKLLFHYYDKDFNNEADTPDNFQSRRPNTSFCFLDIRSPGLGDTAMYLCATSRDSLGLPTGSEGNQPQHFGDGTRLSIL.

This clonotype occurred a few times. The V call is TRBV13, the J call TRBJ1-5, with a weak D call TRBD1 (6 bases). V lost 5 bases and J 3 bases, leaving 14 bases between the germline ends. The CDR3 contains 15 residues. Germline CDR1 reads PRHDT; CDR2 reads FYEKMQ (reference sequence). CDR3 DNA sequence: TGTGCCAGCAGCACATCAGGGGAACTCAATCAGCCCCAGCATTTT. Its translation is CASSTSGELNQPQHF.

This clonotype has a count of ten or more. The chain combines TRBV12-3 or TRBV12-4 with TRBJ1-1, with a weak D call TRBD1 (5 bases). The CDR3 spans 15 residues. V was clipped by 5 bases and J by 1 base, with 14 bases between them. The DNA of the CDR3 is TGTGCCAGCAGTCATCGAGAGGGGAGGAACACTGAAGCTTTCTTT. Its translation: CASSHREGRNTEAFF.

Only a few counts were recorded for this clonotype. The CDR3 DNA reads TGTGCCAGCAGCTCTCGACCGGGACTAAACTATGGCTACACCTTC. This gives the protein CASSSRPGLNYGYTF. The chain has TRBV11-2 and TRBJ1-2, with a possible D match to TRBD1 (5 bases). CDR3 length: 15 amino acids. Germline CDR1 and CDR2: SGHAT and FQNNGV. V was cut by 4 bases and J by 2 bases, with 14 bases left in between.

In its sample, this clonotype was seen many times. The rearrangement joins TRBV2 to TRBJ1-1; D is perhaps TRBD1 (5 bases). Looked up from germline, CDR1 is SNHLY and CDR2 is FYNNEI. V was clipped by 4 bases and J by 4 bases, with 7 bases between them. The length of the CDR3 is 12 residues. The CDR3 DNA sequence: TGTGCCAGCAGTGGGGGACGCACTGAAGCTTTCTTT. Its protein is CASSGGRTEAFF.

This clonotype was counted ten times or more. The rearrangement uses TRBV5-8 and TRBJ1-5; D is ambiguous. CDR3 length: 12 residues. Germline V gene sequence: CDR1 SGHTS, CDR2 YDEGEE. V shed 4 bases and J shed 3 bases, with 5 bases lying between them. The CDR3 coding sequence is TGTGCCAGCAGCCTTTTCAATCAGCCCCAGCATTTT. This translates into CASSLFNQPQHF.

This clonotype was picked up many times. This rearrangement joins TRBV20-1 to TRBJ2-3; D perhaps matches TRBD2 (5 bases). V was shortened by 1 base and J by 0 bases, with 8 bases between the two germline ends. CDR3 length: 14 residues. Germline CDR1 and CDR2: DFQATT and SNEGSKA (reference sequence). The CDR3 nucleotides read TGCAGTGCTAGAGGGCGGACTAGCACAGATACGCAGTATTTT. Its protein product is CSARGRTSTDTQYF.

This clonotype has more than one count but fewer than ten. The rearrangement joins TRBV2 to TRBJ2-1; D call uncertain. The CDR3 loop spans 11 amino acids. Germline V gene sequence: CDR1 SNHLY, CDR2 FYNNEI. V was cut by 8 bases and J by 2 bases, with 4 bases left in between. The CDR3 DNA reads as TGTGCCAGCCGACCCTACAATGAGCAGTTCTTC. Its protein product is CASRPYNEQFF. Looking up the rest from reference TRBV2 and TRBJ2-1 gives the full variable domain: EPEVTQTPSHQVTQMGQEVILRCVPISNHLYFYWYRQILGQKVEFLVSFYNNEISEKSEIFDDQFSVERPDGSNFTLKIRSTKLEDSAMYFCASRPYNEQFFGPGTRLTVL.